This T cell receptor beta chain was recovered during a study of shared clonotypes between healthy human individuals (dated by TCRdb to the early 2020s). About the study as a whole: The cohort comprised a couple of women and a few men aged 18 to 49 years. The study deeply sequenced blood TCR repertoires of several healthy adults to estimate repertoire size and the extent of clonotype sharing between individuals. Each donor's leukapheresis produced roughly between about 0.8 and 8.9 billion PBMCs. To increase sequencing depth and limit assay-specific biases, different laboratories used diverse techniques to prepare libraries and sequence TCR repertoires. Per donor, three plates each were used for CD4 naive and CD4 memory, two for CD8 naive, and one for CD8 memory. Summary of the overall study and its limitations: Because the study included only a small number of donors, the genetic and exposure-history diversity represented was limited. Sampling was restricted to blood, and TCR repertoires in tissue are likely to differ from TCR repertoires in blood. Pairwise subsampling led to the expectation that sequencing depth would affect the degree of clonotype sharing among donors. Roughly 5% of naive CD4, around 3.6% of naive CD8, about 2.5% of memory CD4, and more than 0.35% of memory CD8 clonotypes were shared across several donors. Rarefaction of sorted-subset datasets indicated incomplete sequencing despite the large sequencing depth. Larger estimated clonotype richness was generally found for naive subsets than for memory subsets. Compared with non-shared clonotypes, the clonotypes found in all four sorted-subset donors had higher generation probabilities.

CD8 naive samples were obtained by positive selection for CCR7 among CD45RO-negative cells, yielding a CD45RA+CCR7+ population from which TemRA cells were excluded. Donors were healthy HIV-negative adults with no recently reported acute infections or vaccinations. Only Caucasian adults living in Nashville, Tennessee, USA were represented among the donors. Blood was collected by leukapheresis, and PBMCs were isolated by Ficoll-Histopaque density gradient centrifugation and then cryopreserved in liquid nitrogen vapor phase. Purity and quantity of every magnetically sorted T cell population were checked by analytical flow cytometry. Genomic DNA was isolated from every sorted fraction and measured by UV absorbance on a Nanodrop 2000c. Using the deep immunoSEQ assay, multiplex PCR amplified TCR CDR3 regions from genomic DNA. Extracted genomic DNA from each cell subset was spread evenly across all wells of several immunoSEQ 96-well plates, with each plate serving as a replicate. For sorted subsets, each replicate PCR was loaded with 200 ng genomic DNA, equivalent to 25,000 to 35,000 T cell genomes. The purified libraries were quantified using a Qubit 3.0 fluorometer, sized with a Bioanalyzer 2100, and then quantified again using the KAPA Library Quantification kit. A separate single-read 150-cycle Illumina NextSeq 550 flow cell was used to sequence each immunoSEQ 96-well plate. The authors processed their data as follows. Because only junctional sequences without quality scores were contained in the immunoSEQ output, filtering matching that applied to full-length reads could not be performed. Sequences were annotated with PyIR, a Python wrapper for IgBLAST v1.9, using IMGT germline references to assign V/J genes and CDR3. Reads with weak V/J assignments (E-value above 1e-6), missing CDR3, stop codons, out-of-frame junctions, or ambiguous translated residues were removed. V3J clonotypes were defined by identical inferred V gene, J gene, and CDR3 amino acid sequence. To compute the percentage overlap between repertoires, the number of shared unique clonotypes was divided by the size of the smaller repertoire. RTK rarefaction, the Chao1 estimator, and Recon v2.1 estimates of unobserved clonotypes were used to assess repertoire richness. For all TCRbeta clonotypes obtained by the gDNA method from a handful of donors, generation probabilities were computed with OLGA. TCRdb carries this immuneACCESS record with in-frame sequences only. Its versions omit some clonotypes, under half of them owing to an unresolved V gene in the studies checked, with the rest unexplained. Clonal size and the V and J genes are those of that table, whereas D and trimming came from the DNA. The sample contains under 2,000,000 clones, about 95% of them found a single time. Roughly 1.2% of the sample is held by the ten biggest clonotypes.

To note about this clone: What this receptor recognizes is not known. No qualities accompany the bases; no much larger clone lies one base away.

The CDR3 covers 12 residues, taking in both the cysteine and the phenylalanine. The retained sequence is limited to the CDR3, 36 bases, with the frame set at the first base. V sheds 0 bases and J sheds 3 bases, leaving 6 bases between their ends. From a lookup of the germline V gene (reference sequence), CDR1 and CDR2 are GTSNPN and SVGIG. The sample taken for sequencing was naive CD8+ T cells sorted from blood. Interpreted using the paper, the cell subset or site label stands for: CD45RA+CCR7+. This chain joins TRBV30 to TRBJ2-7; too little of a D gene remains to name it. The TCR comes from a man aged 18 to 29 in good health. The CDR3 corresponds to CAWSVMGYEQYF. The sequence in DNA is TGTGCCTGGAGTGTGATGGGCTACGAGCAGTACTTC.